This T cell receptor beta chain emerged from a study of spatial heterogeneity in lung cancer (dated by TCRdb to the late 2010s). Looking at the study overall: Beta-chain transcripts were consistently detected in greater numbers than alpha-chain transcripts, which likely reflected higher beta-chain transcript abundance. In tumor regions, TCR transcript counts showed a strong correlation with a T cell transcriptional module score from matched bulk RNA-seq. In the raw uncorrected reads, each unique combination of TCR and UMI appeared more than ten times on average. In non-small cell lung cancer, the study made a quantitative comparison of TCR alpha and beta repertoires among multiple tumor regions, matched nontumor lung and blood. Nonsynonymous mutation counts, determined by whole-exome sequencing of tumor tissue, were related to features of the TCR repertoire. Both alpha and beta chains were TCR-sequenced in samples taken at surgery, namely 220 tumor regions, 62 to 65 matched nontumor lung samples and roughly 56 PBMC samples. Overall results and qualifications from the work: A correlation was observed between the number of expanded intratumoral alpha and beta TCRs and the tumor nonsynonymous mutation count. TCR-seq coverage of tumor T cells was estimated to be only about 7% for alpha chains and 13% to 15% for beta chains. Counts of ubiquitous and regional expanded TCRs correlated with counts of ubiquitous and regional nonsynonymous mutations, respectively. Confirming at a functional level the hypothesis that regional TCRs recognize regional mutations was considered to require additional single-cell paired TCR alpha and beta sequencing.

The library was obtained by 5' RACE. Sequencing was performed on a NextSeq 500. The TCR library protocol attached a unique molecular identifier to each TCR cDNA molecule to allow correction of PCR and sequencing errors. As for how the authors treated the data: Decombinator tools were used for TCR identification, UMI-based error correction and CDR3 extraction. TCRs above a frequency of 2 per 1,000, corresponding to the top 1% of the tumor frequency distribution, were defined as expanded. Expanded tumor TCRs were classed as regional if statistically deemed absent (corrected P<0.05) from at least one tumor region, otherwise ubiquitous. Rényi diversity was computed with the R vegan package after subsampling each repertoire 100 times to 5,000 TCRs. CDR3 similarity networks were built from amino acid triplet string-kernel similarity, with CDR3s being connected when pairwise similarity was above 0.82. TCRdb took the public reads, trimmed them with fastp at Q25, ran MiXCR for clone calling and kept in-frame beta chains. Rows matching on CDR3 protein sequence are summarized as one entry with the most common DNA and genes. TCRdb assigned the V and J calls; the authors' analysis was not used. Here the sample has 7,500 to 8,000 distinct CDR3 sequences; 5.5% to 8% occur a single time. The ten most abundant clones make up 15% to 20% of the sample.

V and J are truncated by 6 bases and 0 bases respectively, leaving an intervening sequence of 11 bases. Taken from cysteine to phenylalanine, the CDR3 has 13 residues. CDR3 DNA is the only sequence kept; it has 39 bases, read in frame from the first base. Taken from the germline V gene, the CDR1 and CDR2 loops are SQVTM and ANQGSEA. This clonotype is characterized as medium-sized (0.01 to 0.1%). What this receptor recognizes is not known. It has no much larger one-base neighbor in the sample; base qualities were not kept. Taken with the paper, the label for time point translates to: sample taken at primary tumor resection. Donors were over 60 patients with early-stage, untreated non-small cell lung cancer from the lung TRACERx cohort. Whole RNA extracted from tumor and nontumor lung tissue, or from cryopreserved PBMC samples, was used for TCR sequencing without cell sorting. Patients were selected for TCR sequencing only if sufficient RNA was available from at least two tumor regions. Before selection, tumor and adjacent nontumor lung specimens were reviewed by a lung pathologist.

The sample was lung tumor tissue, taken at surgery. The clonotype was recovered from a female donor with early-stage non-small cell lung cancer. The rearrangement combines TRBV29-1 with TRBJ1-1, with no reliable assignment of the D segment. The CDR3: CSVLRAVNTEAFF. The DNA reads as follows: TGCAGCGTCCTCCGGGCGGTGAACACTGAAGCTTTCTTT. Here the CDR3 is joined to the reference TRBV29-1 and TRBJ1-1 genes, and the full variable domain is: SAVISQKPSRDICQRGTSLTIQCQVDSQVTMMFWYRQQPGQSLTLIATANQGSEATYESGFVIDKFPISRPNLTFSTLTVSNMSPEDSSIYLCSVLRAVNTEAFFGQGTRLTVV.